One sample yielded the 19 T cell receptor beta chains listed below, sequenced in a study of T-cell reconstitution after alpha-beta-depleted transplantation in children. Unique molecular identifiers tagged the TCRbeta library. TCRdb called the PCR reads again in MiXCR, with one record for every CDR3 protein. The repertoire has some 120,000 distinct CDR3 sequences, about 23% of them found once; the top ten carry 10%. Sample: PBMCs, mostly from graft donor cells, taken 180 days after TCRalphabeta/CD19-depleted stem cell transplant. The receptors originated from a male patient aged 2 to 10 who had a stem cell transplant for chronic granulomatous disease, so the T cells may come from the graft donor.

This clonotype was observed at least ten times. The chain joins TRBV18 to TRBJ2-5; maybe TRBD2 (5 bases). Deletions cut 3 bases from V and 8 bases from J, with 10 bases between. The CDR3 is 12 residues long. From germline, CDR1 is KGHSH and CDR2 LQKENI. The CDR3 loop is CASSPQEGTQYF. In DNA form, the CDR3 reads TGTGCCAGCTCACCCCAAGAGGGCACCCAGTACTTC.

In its sample, this clonotype was seen many times. As DNA, the CDR3 is TGCGCCAGCAGCCCCGGGGACAGACTCTACGAGCAGTACTTC. Protein sequence: CASSPGDRLYEQYF. The chain recombines TRBV5-1 with TRBJ2-7, with TRBD1 identical over 7 bases. The CDR3 length is 14 residues. CDR1 and CDR2 from the germline V gene are SGHRS and YFSETQ. V shed 4 bases, J shed 3 bases, and the junction held 7 bases outside the gene matches.

In its sample, this clonotype was seen many times. DNA of the CDR3: TGTGCCAGCAGGCCCACCCGGGACAGGGGGCCGGATACGCAGTATTTT. This encodes CASRPTRDRGPDTQYF. The chain uses TRBV12-3 or TRBV12-4 and TRBJ2-3; 12 nucleotides match TRBD1. This CDR3 is built from 16 residues. The junction had 10 bases not matched to a gene; V was cut back by 6 bases and J by 6 bases.

The rearrangement joins TRBV7-2 to TRBJ1-4; 8 bases are a match to TRBD1. J lost 7 bases, V lost 5 bases, and 12 bases had no gene match. CDR1 and CDR2 (germline): SGHTA, FQGNSA. The CDR3 runs 16 residues. Written as DNA, the CDR3 is TGTGCCAGCAGCGGAACCCCAGGGGGCGTAGGTGAAAAACTGTTTTTT. It specifies CASSGTPGGVGEKLFF.

This clonotype was counted at least ten times. The V call is TRBV15, the J call TRBJ1-2; a weak D match, TRBD1 (6 bases). Deletions cut 8 bases from V and 9 bases from J, with 19 bases between. The CDR3 runs to 13 residues. The germline V gene has CDR1 LNHNV and CDR2 YYDKDF (reference sequence). CDR3 nucleotide sequence: TGTGCCACCTGGAGGGACAAAGAGTTGTGCTACACCTTC. Residues: CATWRDKELCYTF. The full variable domain, rest sourced from reference TRBV15 and TRBJ1-2, is DAMVIQNPRYQVTQFGKPVTLSCSQTLNHNVMYWYQQKSSQAPKLLFHYYDKDFNNEADTPDNFQSRRPNTSFCFLDIRSPGLGDTAMYLCATWRDKELCYTFGSGTRLTVV.

This clonotype has just a few counts. The J gene is TRBJ1-6, the V gene TRBV12-3 or TRBV12-4; 7 bases align to TRBD1. This CDR3 spans 15 amino acids. V shed 6 bases and J 8 bases; nucleotides not matched to a gene: 10. The CDR3, as DNA: TGTGCCAGCAGAGCCCAGACAGGGTTGTATTCACCCCTCCACTTT. This translates into CASRAQTGLYSPLHF.

This clonotype was counted between two and nine times. The gene calls are TRBV5-1 and TRBJ2-7, with a weak D call TRBD2 (5 bases). Germline loops: CDR1 SGHRS, CDR2 YFSETQ. The CDR3 covers 16 residues. The germline V and J ends were trimmed by 4 bases and 0 bases, with 17 bases remaining between them. The CDR3 here is CASSLSLGPSSYEQYF. The CDR3, as DNA: TGCGCCAGCAGCCTTTCACTAGGTCCAAGCTCCTACGAGCAGTACTTC.

The chain links TRBV20-1 to TRBJ1-4; 8 nucleotides align to TRBD1. The germline V gene encodes CDR1 DFQATT and CDR2 SNEGSKA (reference sequence). The trim removed 3 bases at V and 0 bases at J, leaving 6 bases unmatched. The length of the CDR3 is 16 residues. CDR3 DNA: TGCAGTGCTAGGGACAGGGCCAGAGCAACTAATGAAAAACTGTTTTTT. Translated: CSARDRARATNEKLFF.

This clonotype has a count of ten or more. CDR3 in DNA: TGTGCCAGCAGTTTAAGGCAGGTGGGGAGCGAGCAGTACTTC. Protein product: CASSLRQVGSEQYF. The V and J genes are TRBV12-3 or TRBV12-4 and TRBJ2-7; tentatively, D is TRBD2 (5 bases). The CDR3 runs to 14 residues. Trimming left V 2 bases short and J 6 bases short, with 14 bases between.

This clonotype was detected many times. The V gene is TRBV6-5, the J gene TRBJ1-2, with TRBD1 identical over 7 bases. The V and J ends lost 0 bases and 1 base, in that order; junction bases with no gene match: 11. Germline CDR1 MNHEY, CDR2 SVGAGI. The CDR3 has 18 residues. In DNA, the CDR3 is TGTGCCAGCAGTTACTCTCTCTGGACAGGAGCCCTTAACTATGGCTACACCTTC. Translating it yields CASSYSLWTGALNYGYTF.

The sample holds many counts of this clonotype. This rearrangement joins TRBV5-6 to TRBJ1-4; 7 bases fit TRBD1. Germline V CDR1 and CDR2: SGHDT, YYEEEE. V gave up 0 bases and J gave up 0 bases; unmatched junction bases: 2. This CDR3 has 16 residues. CDR3 amino acids: CASSLGGQSTNEKLFF. CDR3 bases: TGTGCCAGCAGCTTGGGGGGACAGTCAACTAATGAAAAACTGTTTTTT.

DNA of the CDR3: TGTGCCAGCAGTTACAACAGGAGAAATGAAAAACTGTTTTTT. This translates into CASSYNRRNEKLFF. The rearrangement joins TRBV6-5 to TRBJ1-4, with a tentative D call TRBD1 (5 bases). Between the trimmed V and J ends, which lost 2 bases and 5 bases, there was a span of 9 bases. CDR1 is MNHEY and CDR2 is SVGAGI in the germline V gene. The CDR3 extends over 14 amino acids.

In this sample, this clonotype turned up many times. The chain joins TRBV29-1 to TRBJ2-1; D is ambiguous. Per germline, CDR1 SQVTM and CDR2 ANQGSEA. The CDR3 has 14 amino acids. With 4 bases removed from V and 5 bases from J, the gap between germline ends came to 15 bases. The CDR3 DNA sequence: TGCAGCGTTGTCTCTGGCGGAAACCACAATGAGCAGTTCTTC. As protein: CSVVSGGNHNEQFF.

This clonotype has just one count. The V call is TRBV30, the J call TRBJ2-1; D may be TRBD1 (5 bases). Trimming removed 4 bases from V and 6 bases from J, with 16 bases in between. The CDR3 loop spans 14 amino acids. The germline V gene has CDR1 GTSNPN and CDR2 SVGIG (reference sequence). The CDR3 sequence: CAWKAWGRRNEQFF. As DNA, the CDR3 is TGTGCCTGGAAAGCATGGGGCCGGCGCAATGAGCAGTTCTTC.

The chain has TRBV12-3 or TRBV12-4 and TRBJ2-7; the D is unclear. This CDR3 spans 11 amino acids. The ends were cut back, 1 base at V and 9 bases at J, with 7 bases in the middle. CDR3 nucleotide sequence: TGTGCCAGCAGTTTAGGGGTGCGGCAGTACTTC. This codes for CASSLGVRQYF.

The genes are TRBV20-1 and TRBJ2-3, with D possibly TRBD2 on 5 matching bases. Germline V gives CDR1 DFQATT, CDR2 SNEGSKA (reference sequence). Between the trimmed V and J ends, which lost 5 bases and 1 base, there was a span of 10 bases. The CDR3 has 13 amino acids. The CDR3: CSALEGRTDTQYF. The CDR3 DNA follows: TGCAGTGCTCTAGAGGGCCGCACAGATACGCAGTATTTT.

This clonotype was detected ten times or more. The chain is built from TRBV12-3 or TRBV12-4 and TRBJ2-7; D remains ambiguous. Between the trimmed V and J ends, which lost 2 bases and 3 bases, there was a span of 5 bases. The CDR3 extends over 12 amino acids. For the CDR3, the DNA is TGTGCCAGCAGTTTAACCCGCTACGAGCAGTACTTC. Residues: CASSLTRYEQYF.

The rearrangement uses TRBV7-9 and TRBJ1-6; D not resolved. Trimming left V 1 base short and J 9 bases short, with 7 bases between. This CDR3 is 13 amino acids long. Looked up from germline, CDR1 is SEHNR and CDR2 is FQNEAQ (reference sequence). The CDR3 loop is CASSLGRRSPLHF. The CDR3 region has the DNA TGTGCCAGCAGCTTAGGCAGGCGTTCACCCCTCCACTTT.

This clonotype was observed many times. V gene TRBV20-1 combines with J gene TRBJ2-1; 7 nucleotides align to TRBD1. The CDR3 covers 15 residues. Germline lookup yields CDR1 DFQATT and CDR2 SNEGSKA (reference sequence). J was trimmed by 3 bases and V by 0 bases; bases with no gene match: 5. The CDR3 sequence is CSARDIQGFYNEQFF. The CDR3 nucleotides are TGCAGTGCTAGAGATATACAGGGGTTCTACAATGAGCAGTTCTTC.